The next 27 T cell receptor beta chains were all read from a single sample in a study of cytomegalovirus exposure and HLA in healthy donors (dated by TCRdb to 2015 to 2018). Libraries were built with the immunoSEQ multiplex PCR assay. Held by TCRdb, this immuneACCESS table contains in-frame sequences only and omits some clones. Under half of the omission traces to an unresolved V gene where checked; the cause of the rest is unknown. In all, the sample holds some 60,000 clones, and just under 95% of those were seen once. About 4.3% of the sample is taken by the ten largest. Sequenced sample: PBMCs. These receptors all come from a man between 18 and 35 years old in good health and CMV-seropositive.

The chain couples TRBV18 to TRBJ2-7; tentative D call: TRBD2 (5 bases). Germline V gene data show CDR1 as KGHSH and CDR2 as LQKENI. This CDR3 has 14 amino acids. With 1 base removed from V and 3 bases from J, the gap between germline ends came to 10 bases. The CDR3 nucleotides read TGTGCCAGCTCACCACTCGGGGAAAGCTACGAGCAGTACTTC. It specifies CASSPLGESYEQYF.

This sequence joins TRBV9 and TRBJ1-3; tentatively, D is TRBD1 (5 bases). The V gene lost 3 bases and the J gene lost 4 bases, with 11 bases spanning the gap. The CDR3 sequence is 14 residues long. Germline CDR1 reads SGDLS; CDR2 reads YYNGEE. The CDR3 coding sequence is TGTGCCAGCAGCGGGGGCGGTAGAGGAAACACCATATATTTT. Its translation is CASSGGGRGNTIYF.

The genes are TRBV29-1 and TRBJ2-1; D perhaps matches TRBD2 (6 bases). The ends were cut back, 3 bases at V and 2 bases at J, with 23 bases in the middle. Per germline, CDR1 SQVTM and CDR2 ANQGSEA. The CDR3 covers 18 residues. CDR3 amino acids: CSVEATRDSPQTYNEQFF. The CDR3 nucleotides read TGCAGCGTTGAGGCTACCCGGGACTCCCCTCAGACCTACAATGAGCAGTTCTTC.

CDR3 DNA sequence: TGTGCCAGCAGTGGAGGCAGGGGCCGCGACGAGCAGTACTTC. This codes for CASSGGRGRDEQYF. The rearrangement links TRBV25-1 to TRBJ2-7, with a weak D call TRBD1 (6 bases). The CDR3 covers 14 residues. Per the germline V gene, CDR1 is MGHDK and CDR2 is SYGVNS. V lost 4 bases and J lost 5, with 15 bases in between.

The chain couples TRBV5-4 to TRBJ1-1; TRBD1 is a possible D gene (5 bases). From germline, CDR1 is SGHNT and CDR2 YYREEE (reference sequence). The CDR3 runs to 13 residues. V lost 1 base and J 1 base, leaving 5 bases between the germline ends. The CDR3 spells CASSLRGNTEAFF. CDR3 nucleotides: TGTGCCAGCAGCTTGAGGGGGAACACTGAAGCTTTCTTT.

This sequence joins TRBV2 and TRBJ2-1, with TRBD1 matching over 10 bases. The germline gives CDR1 SNHLY, CDR2 FYNNEI. The V gene end was trimmed by 5 bases and the J gene end by 3 bases; junction bases not matched to a gene: 4. The CDR3 covers 15 residues. The CDR3: CASSSGTGVYNEQFF. CDR3 coding DNA: TGTGCCAGCAGTTCCGGGACAGGGGTCTACAATGAGCAGTTCTTC.

The table lists this clone with a count of one. V gene TRBV6-1 combines with J gene TRBJ1-5, with TRBD1 identical over 8 bases. The CDR3 extends over 15 amino acids. The ends lost 7 bases at V and 5 bases at J; junction bases unmatched: 10. Per germline, CDR1 MNHNS and CDR2 SASEGT. The CDR3 DNA reads as TGTGCCAGCACCCCCGGACAGGGAAGTTATCAGCCCCAGCATTTT. Protein product: CASTPGQGSYQPQHF.

Here the CDR3 reads CASSQGWTGDEQYF. The CDR3 nucleotides are TGTGCCAGCAGCCAAGGGTGGACAGGGGACGAGCAGTACTTC. This sequence joins TRBV4-2 and TRBJ2-7, with 9 nucleotides matching TRBD1. Germline CDR1 LGHNA, CDR2 YNFKEQ. J was trimmed by 5 bases and V by 1 base; bases with no gene match: 3. The CDR3 is 14 residues long.

This chain uses TRBV19 with TRBJ1-5; D unclear. From germline, CDR1 is LNHDA and CDR2 SQIVND (reference sequence). The CDR3 sequence is 18 residues long. The ends were cut back, 3 bases at V and 1 base at J, with 19 bases in the middle. The CDR3 coding sequence is TGTGCCAGTAGTATTGCGGGATTCAGAGTGGAAAGCAATCAGCCCCAGCATTTT. Translating it yields CASSIAGFRVESNQPQHF.

The rearrangement joins TRBV28 to TRBJ1-5; no firm D call. The V and J ends lost 0 bases and 0 bases respectively, with 6 bases between them. Per the germline V gene, CDR1 is MDHEN and CDR2 is SYDVKM. The CDR3 has 15 amino acids. Here the CDR3 DNA reads TGTGCCAGCAGTTTATGGCCGGGTAGCAATCAGCCCCAGCATTTT. Its translation is CASSLWPGSNQPQHF.

This chain connects TRBV7-9 to TRBJ2-7; TRBD1 agrees at 8 bases. The CDR3 is 15 amino acids. The J segment lost 0 bases and the V segment lost 5 bases, leaving 6 bases of the junction unmatched. Germline V gives CDR1 SEHNR, CDR2 FQNEAQ (reference sequence). The CDR3 DNA reads TGTGCCAGCAGCCTGACAGGGGAAAGCTCCTACGAGCAGTACTTC. This sequence encodes CASSLTGESSYEQYF.

The CDR3 DNA sequence: TGTGCCAGTTGGGGGCGTGTCAGTGGCGGGGAGCTGTTTTTT. This encodes CASWGRVSGGELFF. This rearrangement joins TRBV19 to TRBJ2-2; maybe TRBD1 (6 bases). V lost 8 bases to trimming and J lost 7 bases, with 17 bases between them. Per the germline V gene, CDR1 is LNHDA and CDR2 is SQIVND (reference sequence). This CDR3 has 14 amino acids.

This clone was picked up a small number of times. V and J are TRBV28 and TRBJ2-1, with 7 nucleotides matching TRBD2. V dropped 6 bases and J dropped 3; count of bases not matched to a gene: 2. CDR1 MDHEN and CDR2 SYDVKM come from the germline V gene. The CDR3 sequence is 13 residues long. In DNA form, the CDR3 reads TGTGCCAGCAGCGGGGGGAACTACAATGAGCAGTTCTTC. Protein: CASSGGNYNEQFF.

The chain joins TRBV19 to TRBJ2-2, with D unclear. The V gene lost 3 bases and the J gene lost 1 base, with 6 bases spanning the gap. The germline V gene has CDR1 LNHDA and CDR2 SQIVND (reference sequence). The CDR3 runs to 14 residues. CDR3 sequence: CASSIGLNTGELFF. The CDR3 nucleotides read TGTGCCAGTAGTATCGGGTTGAACACCGGGGAGCTGTTTTTT.

The J gene is TRBJ2-1, the V gene TRBV7-2; 9 bases are a match to TRBD1. V dropped 6 bases and J dropped 8; count of bases not matched to a gene: 11. CDR1 is SGHTA, CDR2 FQGNSA, per germline. The CDR3 consists of 15 residues. CDR3 residues: CASRQETGGGYEQFF. DNA of the CDR3: TGTGCCAGCAGGCAAGAGACAGGGGGGGGGTATGAGCAGTTCTTC. Drawing the rest from reference TRBV7-2 and TRBJ2-1, the complete variable domain is GAGVSQSPSNKVTEKGKDVELRCDPISGHTALYWYRQSLGQGLEFLIYFQGNSAPDKSGLPSDRFSAERTGGSVSTLTIQRTQQEDSAVYLCASRQETGGGYEQFFGPGTRLTVL.

This sequence joins TRBV6-5 and TRBJ2-5; unclear D gene. Germline CDR1 and CDR2: MNHEY and SVGAGI. This CDR3 has 15 amino acids. The V and J ends lost 0 bases and 5 bases respectively, with 13 bases between them. The CDR3 loop is CASSYSGRVTETQYF. The CDR3 DNA reads TGTGCCAGCAGTTACTCCGGTCGGGTTACGGAGACCCAGTACTTC.

The genes are TRBV28 and TRBJ2-7, with 7 positions matching TRBD1. The CDR3 consists of 16 residues. Germline V gives CDR1 MDHEN, CDR2 SYDVKM. V lost 5 bases to trimming and J lost 2 bases; unmatched junction nucleotides: 12. The chain's CDR3 is CASSPPGQSSAYEQYF. CDR3 nucleotides: TGTGCCAGCAGTCCCCCGGGACAGAGTTCAGCCTACGAGCAGTACTTC.

This chain joins TRBV7-3 and TRBJ2-7; 10 bases fit TRBD1. The CDR3 is 15 amino acids. J lost 6 bases, V lost 0 bases, and 5 bases had no gene match. CDR1 SGHTA and CDR2 FQGTGA come from the germline V gene. Written as DNA, the CDR3 is TGTGCCAGCAGCTTAACGGGACAGGGGCCCTCCGAGCAGTACTTC. It is translated as CASSLTGQGPSEQYF.

CDR3 in amino acids: CASSKNRGATDTQYF. CDR3 nucleotides: TGTGCCAGTAGTAAAAACAGGGGGGCCACAGATACGCAGTATTTT. The gene calls are TRBV19 and TRBJ2-3; 8 positions agree with TRBD1. Germline loops: CDR1 LNHDA, CDR2 SQIVND (reference sequence). Germline trimming cut 4 bases from V and 2 bases from J; bases unmatched to any gene: 5. The CDR3 loop spans 15 amino acids.

The chain recombines TRBV30 with TRBJ1-1; tentative D call: TRBD1 (6 bases). In germline, CDR1 is GTSNPN, CDR2 SVGIG (reference sequence). This CDR3 spans 14 amino acids. Deletions cut 3 bases from V and 1 base from J, with 12 bases between. The CDR3 sequence is CAWSEGGGNTEAFF. The CDR3 nucleotides are TGTGCCTGGAGCGAGGGAGGGGGGAACACTGAAGCTTTCTTT.

This sequence joins TRBV7-9 and TRBJ2-1; TRBD1 aligns across 7 bases. Trimming took 6 bases from V and 0 from J; bases not matched to a gene: 2. The CDR3 has 14 amino acids. CDR1 and CDR2 from the germline V gene are SEHNR and FQNEAQ (reference sequence). This chain's CDR3 is CASRPGGSYNEQFF. CDR3 sequence (DNA): TGTGCCAGCAGACCAGGGGGCTCCTACAATGAGCAGTTCTTC.

V and J are TRBV6-6 and TRBJ2-3, with TRBD1 matching over 7 bases. Germline values: CDR1 MNHNY, CDR2 SVGAGI (reference sequence). Losses at the gene ends were 2 bases for V and 0 bases for J; bases not matched to a gene: 5. The CDR3 length is 16 residues. DNA for the CDR3: TGTGCCAGCAGTTACACAGGGGCCGCGAGCACAGATACGCAGTATTTT. This translates into CASSYTGAASTDTQYF.

The chain couples TRBV27 to TRBJ1-1; D is unclear. The CDR3 extends over 14 amino acids. V lost 6 bases to trimming and J lost 3 bases, with 14 bases between them. Germline lookup yields CDR1 MNHEY and CDR2 SMNVEV (reference sequence). The CDR3 is CASSRAGWDTEAFF. CDR3 bases: TGTGCCAGCAGCCGAGCGGGGTGGGACACTGAAGCTTTCTTT.

This chain joins TRBV10-2 and TRBJ2-1; D uncertain. CDR1 and CDR2 (germline): WSHSY, SAAADI. This CDR3 is built from 15 residues. V was pared by 0 bases and J by 5 bases, with 11 bases between. The CDR3 coding sequence is TGCGCCAGCAGTGAGTCTTGGCAGTCGAACAATGAGCAGTTCTTC. Residues: CASSESWQSNNEQFF.

The rearrangement joins TRBV7-2 to TRBJ1-2; no definite D call. Germline V gene data show CDR1 as SGHTA and CDR2 as FQGNSA. The V gene lost 5 bases and the J gene lost 7 bases, with 17 bases spanning the gap. The CDR3 runs to 14 residues. The CDR3 loop reads CASSIEPTMSGYTF. Written as DNA, the CDR3 is TGTGCCAGCAGCATAGAACCGACAATGTCTGGCTACACCTTC.

This chain connects TRBV4-2 to TRBJ2-5; 7 bases fit TRBD1. The CDR3 consists of 17 residues. V shed 4 bases, J shed 4 bases, and the junction held 15 bases outside the gene matches. Germline V gives CDR1 LGHNA, CDR2 YNFKEQ. The CDR3 is CASSPRLGTAKGETQYF. Here the CDR3 DNA reads TGTGCCAGCAGCCCCCGCCTCGGGACAGCCAAAGGAGAGACCCAGTACTTC.

V and J are TRBV28 and TRBJ2-2, with 8 bases that match TRBD1. V shed 5 bases, J shed 4 bases, and the junction held 6 bases outside the gene matches. This CDR3 has 15 amino acids. Germline values: CDR1 MDHEN, CDR2 SYDVKM. The CDR3 DNA reads as TGTGCCAGCAGTACCCAGGGGGCTAGCACCGGGGAGCTGTTTTTT. Protein: CASSTQGASTGELFF.